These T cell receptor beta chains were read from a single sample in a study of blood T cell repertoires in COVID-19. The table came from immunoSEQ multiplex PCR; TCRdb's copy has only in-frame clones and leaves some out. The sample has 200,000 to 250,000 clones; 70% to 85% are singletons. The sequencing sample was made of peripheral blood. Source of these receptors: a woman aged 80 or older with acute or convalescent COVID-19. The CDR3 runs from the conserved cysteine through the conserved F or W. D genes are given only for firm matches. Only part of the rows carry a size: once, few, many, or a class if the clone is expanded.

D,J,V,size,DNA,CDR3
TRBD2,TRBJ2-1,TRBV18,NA,TGTGCCAGCACTCTGACTAGCGTCGACAATGAGCAGTTCTTC,CASTLTSVDNEQFF
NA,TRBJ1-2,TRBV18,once,TGTGCCAGCTCACCACAAGTAACAGGCGTGCGGAGAGGCTACACCTTC,CASSPQVTGVRRGYTF
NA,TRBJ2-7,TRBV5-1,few,TGCGCCAGCAGCCCAGATCCTGGCAGGGAGCAGTACTTC,CASSPDPGREQYF
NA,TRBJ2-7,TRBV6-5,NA,TGTGCCAGCAGTTACGATCGGGGTCTATACGAGCAGTACTTC,CASSYDRGLYEQYF
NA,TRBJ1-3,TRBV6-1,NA,TGTGCCAGCAGTGAAGCTTTGGGCGACACTCTCTCTGGAAACACCATATATTTT,CASSEALGDTLSGNTIYF
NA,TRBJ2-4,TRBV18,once,TGTGCCAGCTCACCCGACGGAGGAAGAGCCAAAAACATTCAGTACTTC,CASSPDGGRAKNIQYF
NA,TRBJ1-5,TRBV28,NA,TGTGCCAGCAGTTTAATCGGCGGCAGCCATAGCAATCAGCCCCAGCATTTT,CASSLIGGSHSNQPQHF
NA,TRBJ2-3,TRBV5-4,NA,TGTGCCAGCAGCTTGGTAACGGGAGATACGCAGTATTTT,CASSLVTGDTQYF
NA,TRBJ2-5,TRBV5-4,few,TGTGCCAGCAGCTTGGGGACACCGCAAGAGACCCAGTACTTC,CASSLGTPQETQYF
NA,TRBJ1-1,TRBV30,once,TGTGCCTGGAGTGCTGGGACTGCCAACACTGAAGCTTTCTTT,CAWSAGTANTEAFF
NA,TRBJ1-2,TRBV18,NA,TGTGCCAGCACCCAGGGGACATACTATGGCTACACCTTC,CASTQGTYYGYTF
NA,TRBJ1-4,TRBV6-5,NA,TGTGCCAGCAGAGACCGCGGAGCAACTAATGAAAAACTGTTTTTT,CASRDRGATNEKLFF